This entry lists 17 T cell receptor beta chains sequenced from one sample in a study of technical replicates of blood from four donors. Clones were sequenced by immunoSEQ multiplex PCR, and TCRdb holds only the in-frame ones, with some missing. Of some 80,000 clones listed, around 94% are singletons. Sequenced sample: T cells isolated from PBMCs. These receptors all stem from a human donor in good health.

The rearrangement joins TRBV4-3 to TRBJ1-4; D not certain. The germline CDR1 and CDR2 sequences are LGHNA and YSLEER. Trimming stripped 1 base from V and 8 bases from J, with 5 bases between. This CDR3 spans 12 amino acids. The CDR3 bases are TGCGCCAGCAGCCAAGCGCGGGAAAAACTGTTTTTT. Amino acids: CASSQAREKLFF.

This chain joins TRBV7-9 and TRBJ1-2, with D maybe TRBD1 (6 bases). Germline lookup yields CDR1 SEHNR and CDR2 FQNEAQ (reference sequence). The V gene lost 5 bases and the J gene lost 2 bases, with 9 bases spanning the gap. This CDR3 contains 13 residues. CDR3 amino acids: CASSERGNYGYTF. The CDR3 DNA follows: TGTGCCAGCAGCGAGAGGGGGAACTATGGCTACACCTTC.

This sequence joins TRBV28 and TRBJ1-5; TRBD1 might be the D (5 bases). V lost 6 bases, J lost 0 bases, and 12 bases lay in between. The germline V gene has CDR1 MDHEN and CDR2 SYDVKM. The CDR3 covers 15 residues. The CDR3 region has the DNA TGTGCCAGCAGGTCGGAGGGACTTAGCAATCAGCCCCAGCATTTT. This gives the protein CASRSEGLSNQPQHF.

The J gene is TRBJ1-2, the V gene TRBV5-8, with unresolved D. The V gene's germline CDR1 is SGHTS and CDR2 YDEGEE. CDR3 length: 15 amino acids. Trimming cost V 8 bases and J 5 bases, with 22 bases left between them. The CDR3 DNA is TGTGCCAGAGAGATTGAAGAACAGAACAAATATGGCTACACCTTC. Its translation: CAREIEEQNKYGYTF. The full variable domain, completed using reference TRBV5-8 and TRBJ1-2, is EAGVTQSPTHLIKTRGQQATLRCSPISGHTSVYWYQQALGLGLQFLLWYDEGEERNRGNFPPRFSGRQFPNYSSELNVNALELEDSALYLCAREIEEQNKYGYTFGSGTRLTVV.

This clone occurred once. The chain couples TRBV9 to TRBJ2-5; D is perhaps TRBD1 (5 bases). Germline CDR1 reads SGDLS; CDR2 reads YYNGEE. This CDR3 comprises 15 residues. Trimming shortened V by 0 bases and J by 0 bases, and 9 bases separated the two germline ends. The CDR3 spells CASSVGGRDQETQYF. CDR3 bases: TGTGCCAGCAGCGTAGGTGGCAGGGACCAAGAGACCCAGTACTTC.

This clone came up once. The rearrangement joins TRBV6-5 to TRBJ1-1; D gene uncertain. Trimming took 0 bases from V and 0 from J, leaving 11 bases between them. The CDR3 runs 16 residues. The germline CDR1 and CDR2 sequences are MNHEY and SVGAGI. CDR3 DNA sequence: TGTGCCAGCAGTTACTCCATAACAAACATGAACACTGAAGCTTTCTTT. It encodes CASSYSITNMNTEAFF.

This clone was counted a single time. The CDR3 nucleotides read TGCGCCAGCAGCTCGAGGGGGCCCTACAATGAGCAGTTCTTC. Residues: CASSSRGPYNEQFF. The chain links TRBV5-1 to TRBJ2-1; 7 bases map to TRBD1. This CDR3 comprises 14 residues. Germline V gene data show CDR1 as SGHRS and CDR2 as YFSETQ. The J segment lost 2 bases and the V segment lost 3 bases, leaving 2 bases of the junction unmatched.

The V gene is TRBV9, the J gene TRBJ2-5; 8 positions agree with TRBD1. Germline CDR1 reads SGDLS; CDR2 reads YYNGEE. The CDR3 loop spans 17 amino acids. V shed 0 bases and J 4 bases; nucleotides not matched to a gene: 11. The CDR3 DNA is TGTGCCAGCAGCGTAGACCTCACGACAGGGGTACGAGAGACCCAGTACTTC. Translation gives CASSVDLTTGVRETQYF.

The genes are TRBV7-2 and TRBJ2-1; 11 bases are a match to TRBD2. Germline assignment: CDR1 SGHTA and CDR2 FQGNSA. After removal of 5 bases from V and 4 bases from J, the junction contained 4 bases not matched to a gene. The CDR3 is 15 amino acids. DNA of the CDR3: TGTGCCAGCAGCCTAAGACTAGCGGGATACAATGAGCAGTTCTTC. Residues: CASSLRLAGYNEQFF.

CDR3: CASSPLTGGAGEQYF. The CDR3 nucleotides are TGTGCCAGCAGCCCACTTACAGGGGGCGCGGGAGAGCAGTACTTC. The chain combines TRBV2 with TRBJ2-7; 9 nucleotides line up with TRBD1. The CDR3 covers 15 residues. CDR1 is SNHLY, CDR2 FYNNEI, per germline. V dropped 6 bases and J dropped 7; count of bases not matched to a gene: 13.

The CDR3 reads CASKSEQGYTEAFF. As DNA, the CDR3 is TGTGCCAGCAAGTCGGAGCAGGGGTACACTGAAGCTTTCTTT. The genes are TRBV6-5 and TRBJ1-1, with D maybe TRBD1 (6 bases). Trimming stripped 7 bases from V and 3 bases from J, with 15 bases between. Germline CDR1 and CDR2: MNHEY and SVGAGI. CDR3 length equals 14 residues.

In DNA, the CDR3 is TGTGCCAGCAGCGCCCAGGGATATGGCTACACCTTC. Encoded protein: CASSAQGYGYTF. The chain is built from TRBV9 and TRBJ1-2, with D perhaps matching TRBD1 (5 bases). V gave up 3 bases and J gave up 5 bases, with 8 bases separating them. CDR1 is SGDLS and CDR2 is YYNGEE in the germline V gene. This CDR3 has 12 amino acids.

This sequence joins TRBV6-6 and TRBJ1-5; D unclear. The germline V gene encodes CDR1 MNHNY and CDR2 SVGAGI (reference sequence). The CDR3 is 14 residues long. V was clipped by 7 bases and J by 0 bases, with 10 bases between them. The CDR3 region is CASTQLGSNQPQHF. CDR3 bases: TGTGCCAGCACCCAACTCGGTAGCAATCAGCCCCAGCATTTT.

J is TRBJ2-1 and V is TRBV7-9; D unresolved. V was shortened by 1 base and J by 1 base, with 11 bases between the two germline ends. This CDR3 spans 16 amino acids. Germline V gene lookup returns CDR1 SEHNR and CDR2 FQNEAQ (reference sequence). The CDR3 here is CASSLESRPSYNEQFF. Here the CDR3 DNA reads TGTGCCAGCAGCTTAGAGTCGCGGCCGTCCTACAATGAGCAGTTCTTC.

J is TRBJ2-2 and V is TRBV7-3, with D tentatively TRBD2 (5 bases). V gave up 5 bases and J gave up 4 bases, with 14 bases separating them. This CDR3 spans 15 amino acids. CDR1 and CDR2 from the germline V gene are SGHTA and FQGTGA. CDR3 in amino acids: CASSADSFGTGELFF. The CDR3 DNA is TGTGCCAGCAGCGCGGACTCCTTTGGCACCGGGGAGCTGTTTTTT.

V gene TRBV21-1 combines with J gene TRBJ2-7; the tabulated D call, TRBD1, remains unverified against the DNA. TRBV21-1 constitutes a pseudogene. The CDR3 has 16 residues. CDR3 nucleotides: TGTGCCAGCAGCAAAGCGGAGGGGACAGACCTCTACGAGCAGTACTTC. It is translated as CASSKAEGTDLYEQYF.

The chain couples TRBV7-3 to TRBJ1-1; no definite D call. This CDR3 has 13 amino acids. Per germline, CDR1 SGHTA and CDR2 FQGTGA. V was trimmed by 2 bases and J by 10 bases, leaving 14 bases between them. CDR3 amino acids: CASSLGVGRVAFF. The CDR3 coding sequence is TGTGCCAGCAGCTTAGGAGTAGGGAGAGTAGCTTTCTTT.